This TCR beta chain appears in the sequencing data of a study of Ad26.COV2.S vaccination and SARS-CoV-2 variants. With regard to this clone: Its antigen is still unknown.

Germline V CDR1 and CDR2: MGHDK, SYGVNS. The CDR3 totals 14 residues. V gave up 0 bases and J gave up 2 bases, with 7 bases separating them. TCRdb's table, derived via immunoSEQ multiplex PCR, lists solely in-frame clones and lacks some. The table shows more than 150,000 clones, with around nine tenths occurring only once. The study's findings and limits: Breadth and depth estimates from TCRs may understate total T cell responses. Recipients of either vaccine or placebo displayed similar breadth of non-spike TCRs.

V is TRBV25-1 and J is TRBJ2-5; TRBD2 is a possible D gene (6 bases). The receptor comes from a human donor who had recovered from COVID-19. The sequenced sample was peripheral blood, obtained after recovery from COVID-19. The chain's CDR3 is CASSEYAGQETQYF. The CDR3 region has the DNA TGTGCCAGCAGTGAATACGCGGGGCAAGAGACCCAGTACTTC.